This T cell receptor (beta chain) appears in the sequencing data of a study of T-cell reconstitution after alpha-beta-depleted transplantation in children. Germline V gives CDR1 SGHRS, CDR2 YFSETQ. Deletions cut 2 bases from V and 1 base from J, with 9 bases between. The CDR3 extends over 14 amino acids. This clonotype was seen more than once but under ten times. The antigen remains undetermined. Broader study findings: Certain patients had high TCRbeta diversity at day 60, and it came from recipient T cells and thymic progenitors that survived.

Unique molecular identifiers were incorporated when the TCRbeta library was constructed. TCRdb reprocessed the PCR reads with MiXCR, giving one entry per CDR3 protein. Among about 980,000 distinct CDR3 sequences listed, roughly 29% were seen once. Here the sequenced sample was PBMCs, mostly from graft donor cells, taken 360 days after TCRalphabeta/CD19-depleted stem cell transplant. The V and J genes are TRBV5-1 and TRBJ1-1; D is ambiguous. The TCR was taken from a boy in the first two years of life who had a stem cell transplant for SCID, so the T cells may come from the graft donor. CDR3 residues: CASSLYPSNTEAFF. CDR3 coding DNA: TGCGCCAGCAGCTTATATCCATCGAACACTGAAGCTTTCTTT.